This TCR beta chain is drawn from a study of cytomegalovirus exposure and HLA in healthy donors. Whole-study context: It was reported in a later analysis that the 120 or so validation repertoires used the same platform as the roughly 700 first-cohort repertoires. Study conclusions and caveats: A subsequent analysis found that TCR clusters from the first cohort also tended to co-occur in the roughly 120 validation repertoires, with 90% to 95% of cluster scores above 0.

The CDR3 totals 16 residues. CDR1 SGHTA and CDR2 FQGNSA come from the germline V gene. The trim removed 5 bases at V and 6 bases at J, leaving 9 bases unmatched. A word on this clone: The antigen is undetermined.

The assay was immunoSEQ multiplex PCR, and TCRdb's table has in-frame clones only and misses some. The top ten clones hold around 0.96% of a sample with 250,000 to 400,000 clones, roughly 88% of them seen once. The sequence was collected from a man in his thirties or forties in good health and CMV-seronegative. The chain recombines TRBV7-2 with TRBJ1-6, with TRBD1 matching over 8 bases. Material for sequencing was PBMCs. CDR3 loop: CASSHPPGQVNSPLHF. In DNA form, the CDR3 reads TGTGCCAGCAGCCATCCTCCGGGACAGGTTAATTCACCCCTCCACTTT.